This entry concerns a single T cell receptor beta chain. Germline CDR1 LNHNV, CDR2 YYDKDF (reference sequence). Trimming shortened V by 2 bases and J by 0 bases, and 10 bases separated the two germline ends. CDR3 length: 16 amino acids. This sample was taken from a study of shared T cell receptors in the human thymus. Profiled with immunoSEQ multiplex PCR; TCRdb holds only in-frame clones, not every one. The profile shows 700,000 or so clones, over 75% of them singletons. These same records also appear under a second study, on human thymus T cells.

V usage is TRBV15 and J usage is TRBJ2-2; D is perhaps TRBD1 (6 bases). Sequencing was carried out using thymocytes. The receptor comes from a girl under two years old with a congenital heart defect. In DNA, the CDR3 is TGTGCCACCAGCAGAAACAGGGTTCCGAACACCGGGGAGCTGTTTTTT. Its protein product is CATSRNRVPNTGELFF.